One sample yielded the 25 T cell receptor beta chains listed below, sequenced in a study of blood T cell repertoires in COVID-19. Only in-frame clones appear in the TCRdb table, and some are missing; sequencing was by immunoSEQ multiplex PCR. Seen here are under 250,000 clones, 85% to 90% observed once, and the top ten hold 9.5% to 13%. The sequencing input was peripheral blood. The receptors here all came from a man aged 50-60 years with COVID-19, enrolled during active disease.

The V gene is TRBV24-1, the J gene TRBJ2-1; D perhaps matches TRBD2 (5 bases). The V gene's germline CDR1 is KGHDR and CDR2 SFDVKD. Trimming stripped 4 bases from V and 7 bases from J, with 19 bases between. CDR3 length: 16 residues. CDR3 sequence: CATSDNPPSTENEQFF. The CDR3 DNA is TGTGCCACCAGTGACAACCCACCTAGCACAGAAAATGAGCAGTTCTTC.

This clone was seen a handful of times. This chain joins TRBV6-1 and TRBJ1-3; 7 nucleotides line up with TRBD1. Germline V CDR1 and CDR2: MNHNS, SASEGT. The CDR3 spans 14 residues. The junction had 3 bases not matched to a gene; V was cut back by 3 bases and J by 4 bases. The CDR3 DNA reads TGTGCCAGCAGTGAGACAGGGACGGGAAACACCATATATTTT. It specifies CASSETGTGNTIYF.

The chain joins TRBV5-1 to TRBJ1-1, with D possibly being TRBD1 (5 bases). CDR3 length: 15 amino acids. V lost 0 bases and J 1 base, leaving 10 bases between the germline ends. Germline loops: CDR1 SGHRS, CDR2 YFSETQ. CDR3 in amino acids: CASSLVGASNTEAFF. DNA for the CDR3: TGCGCCAGCAGCTTGGTAGGGGCCTCGAACACTGAAGCTTTCTTT.

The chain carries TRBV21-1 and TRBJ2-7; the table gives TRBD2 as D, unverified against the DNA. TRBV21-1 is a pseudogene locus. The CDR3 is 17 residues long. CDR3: CASSKSPLAGDSYEQYF. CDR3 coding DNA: TGTGCCAGCAGCAAAAGTCCCCTAGCGGGCGACTCCTACGAGCAGTACTTC.

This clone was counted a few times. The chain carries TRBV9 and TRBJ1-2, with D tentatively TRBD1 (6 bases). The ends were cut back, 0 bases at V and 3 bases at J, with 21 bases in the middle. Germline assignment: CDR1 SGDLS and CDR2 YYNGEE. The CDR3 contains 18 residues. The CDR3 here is CASSVDLLPDRNYYGYTF. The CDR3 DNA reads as TGTGCCAGCAGCGTAGACCTTCTGCCGGACAGAAACTACTATGGCTACACCTTC. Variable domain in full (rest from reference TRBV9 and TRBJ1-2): DSGVTQTPKHLITATGQRVTLRCSPRSGDLSVYWYQQSLDQGLQFLIQYYNGEERAKGNILERFSAQQFPDLHSELNLSSLELGDSALYFCASSVDLLPDRNYYGYTFGSGTRLTVV.

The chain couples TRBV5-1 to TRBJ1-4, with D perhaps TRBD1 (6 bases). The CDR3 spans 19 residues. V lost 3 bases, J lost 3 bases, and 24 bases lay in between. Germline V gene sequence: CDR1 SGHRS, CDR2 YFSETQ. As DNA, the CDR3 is TGCGCCAGCAGCTGCGGCGGGGGGCTTTCAAGGGGATCTAATGAAAAACTGTTTTTT. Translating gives CASSCGGGLSRGSNEKLFF.

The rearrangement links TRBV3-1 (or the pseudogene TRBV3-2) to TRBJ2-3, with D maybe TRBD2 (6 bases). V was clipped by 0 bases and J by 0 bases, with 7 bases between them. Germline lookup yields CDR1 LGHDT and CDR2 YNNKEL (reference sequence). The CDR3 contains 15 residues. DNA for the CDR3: TGTGCCAGCAGCCAAGACGGGGGTAGCACAGATACGCAGTATTTT. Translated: CASSQDGGSTDTQYF.

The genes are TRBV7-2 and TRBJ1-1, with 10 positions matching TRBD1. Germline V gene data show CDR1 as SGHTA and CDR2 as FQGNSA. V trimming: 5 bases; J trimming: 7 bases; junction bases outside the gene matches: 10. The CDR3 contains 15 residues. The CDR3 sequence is CASSPRQGAIGEAFF. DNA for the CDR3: TGTGCCAGCAGCCCTAGACAGGGGGCAATTGGTGAAGCTTTCTTT.

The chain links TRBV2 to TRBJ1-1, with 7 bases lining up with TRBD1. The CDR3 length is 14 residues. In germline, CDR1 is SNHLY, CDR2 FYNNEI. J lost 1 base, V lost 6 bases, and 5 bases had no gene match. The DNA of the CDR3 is TGTGCCAGCAGAGGAACAGGGGCGAACACTGAAGCTTTCTTT. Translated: CASRGTGANTEAFF.

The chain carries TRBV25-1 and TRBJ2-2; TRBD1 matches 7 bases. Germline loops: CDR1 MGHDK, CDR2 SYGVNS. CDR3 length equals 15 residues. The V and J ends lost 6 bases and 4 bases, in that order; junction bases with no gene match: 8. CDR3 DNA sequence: TGTGCCAGCAGCACACCGGGACAGCGCACCGGGGAGCTGTTTTTT. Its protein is CASSTPGQRTGELFF.

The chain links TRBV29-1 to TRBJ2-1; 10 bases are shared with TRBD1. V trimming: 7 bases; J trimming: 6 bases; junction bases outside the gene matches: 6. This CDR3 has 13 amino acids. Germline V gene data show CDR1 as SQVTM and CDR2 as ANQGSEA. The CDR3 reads CSATRTGGNEQFF. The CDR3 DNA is TGCAGCGCTACCCGGACAGGGGGCAATGAGCAGTTCTTC.

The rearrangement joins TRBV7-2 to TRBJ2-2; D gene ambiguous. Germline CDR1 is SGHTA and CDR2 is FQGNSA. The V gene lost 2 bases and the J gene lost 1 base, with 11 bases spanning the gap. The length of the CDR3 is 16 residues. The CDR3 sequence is CASSLQVTQNTGELFF. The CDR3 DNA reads TGTGCCAGCAGCTTACAGGTGACACAGAACACCGGGGAGCTGTTTTTT.

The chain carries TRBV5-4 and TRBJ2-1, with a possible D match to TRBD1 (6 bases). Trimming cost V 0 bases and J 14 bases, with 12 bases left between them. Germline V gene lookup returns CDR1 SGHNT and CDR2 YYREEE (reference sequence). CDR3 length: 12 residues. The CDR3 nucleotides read TGTGCCAGCAGCTTGGAAGGACAGACGAAGTTCTTC. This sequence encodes CASSLEGQTKFF.

CDR3 bases: TGTGCCAGCAGCTATCCGGGGGATGGTCAGCCCCAGCATTTT. Residues: CASSYPGDGQPQHF. The chain combines TRBV3-1 (or the pseudogene TRBV3-2) with TRBJ1-5, with D possibly matching TRBD1 (5 bases). There are 14 residues in the CDR3. Trimming took 5 bases from V and 6 from J, leaving 14 bases between them. The germline CDR1 and CDR2 sequences are LGHDT and YNNKEL (reference sequence).

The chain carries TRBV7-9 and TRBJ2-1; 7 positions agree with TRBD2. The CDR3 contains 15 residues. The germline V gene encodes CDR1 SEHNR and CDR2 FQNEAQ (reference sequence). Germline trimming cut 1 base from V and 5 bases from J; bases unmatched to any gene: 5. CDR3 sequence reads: CASSLDGRWDNEQFF. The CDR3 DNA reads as TGTGCCAGCAGCTTAGACGGGAGGTGGGACAATGAGCAGTTCTTC.

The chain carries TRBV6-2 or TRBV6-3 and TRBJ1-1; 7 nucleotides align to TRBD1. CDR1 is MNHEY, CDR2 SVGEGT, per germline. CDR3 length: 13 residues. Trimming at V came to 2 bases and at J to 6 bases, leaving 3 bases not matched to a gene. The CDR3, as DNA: TGTGCCAGCAGTTACCGGGACAGCCCTGAAGCTTTCTTT. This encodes CASSYRDSPEAFF.

The CDR3 DNA reads TGTGCCAGCAGCGACGGCGCAGGGGACAATGAGCAGTTCTTC. Translated, it gives CASSDGAGDNEQFF. The chain couples TRBV11-2 to TRBJ2-1; tentatively, D is TRBD1 (6 bases). The CDR3 runs 14 residues. Germline assignment: CDR1 SGHAT and CDR2 FQNNGV. V was cut by 5 bases and J by 5 bases, with 13 bases left in between.

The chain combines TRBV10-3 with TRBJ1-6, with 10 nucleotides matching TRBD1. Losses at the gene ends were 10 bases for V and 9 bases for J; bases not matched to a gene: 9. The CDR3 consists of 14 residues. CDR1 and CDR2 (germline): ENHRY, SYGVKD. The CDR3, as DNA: TGTGCCAGCCGGCCGGGACAGGGGACTTCACCCCTCCACTTT. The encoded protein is CASRPGQGTSPLHF.

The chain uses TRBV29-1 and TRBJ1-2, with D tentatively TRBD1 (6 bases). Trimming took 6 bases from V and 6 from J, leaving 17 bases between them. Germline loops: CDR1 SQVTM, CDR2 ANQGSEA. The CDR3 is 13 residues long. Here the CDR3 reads CSVGPQGTDGYTF. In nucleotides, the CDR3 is TGCAGCGTCGGGCCACAGGGTACGGATGGCTACACCTTC.

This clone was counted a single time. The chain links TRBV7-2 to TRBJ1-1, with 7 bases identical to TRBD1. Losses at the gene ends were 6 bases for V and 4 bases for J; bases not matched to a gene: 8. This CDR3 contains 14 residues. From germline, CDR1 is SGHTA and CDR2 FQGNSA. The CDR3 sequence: CASRPSTGSTEAFF. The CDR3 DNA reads TGTGCCAGCAGGCCGTCGACAGGGAGCACTGAAGCTTTCTTT. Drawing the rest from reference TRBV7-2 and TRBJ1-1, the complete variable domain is GAGVSQSPSNKVTEKGKDVELRCDPISGHTALYWYRQSLGQGLEFLIYFQGNSAPDKSGLPSDRFSAERTGGSVSTLTIQRTQQEDSAVYLCASRPSTGSTEAFFGQGTRLTVV.

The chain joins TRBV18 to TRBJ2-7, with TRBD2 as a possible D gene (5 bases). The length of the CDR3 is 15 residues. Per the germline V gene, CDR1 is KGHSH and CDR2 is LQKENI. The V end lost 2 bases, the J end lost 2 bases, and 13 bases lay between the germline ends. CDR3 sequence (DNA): TGTGCCAGCTCACCATTCGGGGATCCGACCTACGAGCAGTACTTC. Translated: CASSPFGDPTYEQYF.

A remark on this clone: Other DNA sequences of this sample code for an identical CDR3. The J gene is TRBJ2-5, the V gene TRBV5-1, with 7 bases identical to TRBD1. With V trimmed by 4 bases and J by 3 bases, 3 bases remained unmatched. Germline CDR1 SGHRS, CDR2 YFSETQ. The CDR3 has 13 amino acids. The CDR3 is CASSPGTEETQYF. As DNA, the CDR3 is TGCGCCAGCAGCCCCGGGACAGAAGAGACCCAGTACTTC.

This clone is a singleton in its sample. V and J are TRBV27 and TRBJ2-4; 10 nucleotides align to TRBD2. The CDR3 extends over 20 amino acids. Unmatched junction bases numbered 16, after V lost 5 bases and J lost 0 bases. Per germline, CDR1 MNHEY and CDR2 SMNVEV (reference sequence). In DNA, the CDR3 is TGTGCCAGCAGTCCTTCGAGCGGGAGGGTTGTGGAAAGAGCCAAAAACATTCAGTACTTC. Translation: CASSPSSGRVVERAKNIQYF.

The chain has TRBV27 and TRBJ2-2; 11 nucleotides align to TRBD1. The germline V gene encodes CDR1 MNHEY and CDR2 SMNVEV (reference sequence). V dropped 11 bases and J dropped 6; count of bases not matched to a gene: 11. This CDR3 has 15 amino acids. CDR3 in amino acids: CARGTGGLYAGELFF. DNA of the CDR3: TGTGCCCGGGGGACAGGGGGGTTATACGCCGGGGAGCTGTTTTTT.

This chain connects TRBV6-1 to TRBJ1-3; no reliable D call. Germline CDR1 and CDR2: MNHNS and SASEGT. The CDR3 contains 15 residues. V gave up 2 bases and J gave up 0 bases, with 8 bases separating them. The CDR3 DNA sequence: TGTGCCAGCAGTGAATACAGCACCTCTGGAAACACCATATATTTT. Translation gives CASSEYSTSGNTIYF.